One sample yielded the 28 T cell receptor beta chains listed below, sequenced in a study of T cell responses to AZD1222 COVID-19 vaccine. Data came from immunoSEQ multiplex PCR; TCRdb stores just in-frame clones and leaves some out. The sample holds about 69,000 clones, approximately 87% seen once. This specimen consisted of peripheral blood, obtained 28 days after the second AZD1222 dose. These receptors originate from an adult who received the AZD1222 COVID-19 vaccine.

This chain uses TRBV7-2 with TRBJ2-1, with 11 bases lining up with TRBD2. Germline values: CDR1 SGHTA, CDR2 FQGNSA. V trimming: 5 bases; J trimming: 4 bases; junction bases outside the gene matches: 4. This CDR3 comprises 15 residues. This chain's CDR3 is CASSTLAGGYNEQFF. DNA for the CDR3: TGTGCCAGCAGCACTCTAGCGGGGGGTTACAATGAGCAGTTCTTC.

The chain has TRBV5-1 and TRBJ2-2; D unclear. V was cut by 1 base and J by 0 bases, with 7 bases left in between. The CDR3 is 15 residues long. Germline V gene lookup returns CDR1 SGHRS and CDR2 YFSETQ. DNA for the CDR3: TGCGCCAGCAGCTTGCAGGTTACGAACACCGGGGAGCTGTTTTTT. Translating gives CASSLQVTNTGELFF. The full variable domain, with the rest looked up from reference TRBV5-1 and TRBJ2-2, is KAGVTQTPRYLIKTRGQQVTLSCSPISGHRSVSWYQQTPGQGLQFLFEYFSETQRNKGNFPGRFSGRQFSNSRSEMNVSTLELGDSALYLCASSLQVTNTGELFFGEGSRLTVL.

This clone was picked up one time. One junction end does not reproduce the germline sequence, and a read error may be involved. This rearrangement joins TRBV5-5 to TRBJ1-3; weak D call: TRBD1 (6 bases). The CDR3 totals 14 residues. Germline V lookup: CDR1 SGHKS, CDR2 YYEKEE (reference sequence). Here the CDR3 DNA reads TGTGCCAGCACCTTGGAGGGGGCTGGAAACACCATATATTTT. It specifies CASTLEGAGNTIYF.

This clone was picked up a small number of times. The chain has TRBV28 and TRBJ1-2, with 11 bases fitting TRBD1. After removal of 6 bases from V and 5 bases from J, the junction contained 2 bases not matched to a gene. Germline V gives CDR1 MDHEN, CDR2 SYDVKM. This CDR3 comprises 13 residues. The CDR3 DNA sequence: TGTGCCAGCAGGGGGACAGGGGGGTATGGCTACACCTTC. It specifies CASRGTGGYGYTF.

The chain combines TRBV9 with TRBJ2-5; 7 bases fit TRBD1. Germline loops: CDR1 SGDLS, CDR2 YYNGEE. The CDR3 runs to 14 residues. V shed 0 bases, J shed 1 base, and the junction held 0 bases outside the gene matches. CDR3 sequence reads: CASSVGQGQETQYF. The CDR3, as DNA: TGTGCCAGCAGCGTAGGACAGGGCCAAGAGACCCAGTACTTC.

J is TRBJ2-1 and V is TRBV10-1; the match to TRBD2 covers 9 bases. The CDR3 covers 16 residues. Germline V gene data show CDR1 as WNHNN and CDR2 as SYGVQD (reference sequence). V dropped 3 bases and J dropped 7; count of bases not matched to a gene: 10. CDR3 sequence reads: CASSDNAGGPGNEQFF. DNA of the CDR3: TGCGCCAGCAGTGATAATGCGGGAGGGCCGGGGAATGAGCAGTTCTTC.

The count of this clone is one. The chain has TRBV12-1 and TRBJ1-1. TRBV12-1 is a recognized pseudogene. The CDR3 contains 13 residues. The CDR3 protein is CASSPHRTTEAFF. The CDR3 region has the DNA TGTGCCAGCAGCCCCCATCGTACTACTGAAGCTTTCTTT.

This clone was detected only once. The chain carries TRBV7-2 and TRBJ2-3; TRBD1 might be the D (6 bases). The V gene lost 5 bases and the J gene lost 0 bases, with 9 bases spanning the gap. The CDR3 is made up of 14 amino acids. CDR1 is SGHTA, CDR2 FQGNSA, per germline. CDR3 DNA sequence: TGTGCCAGCAGCCCGGACAGCAGCACAGATACGCAGTATTTT. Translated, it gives CASSPDSSTDTQYF. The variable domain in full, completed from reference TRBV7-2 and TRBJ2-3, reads GAGVSQSPSNKVTEKGKDVELRCDPISGHTALYWYRQSLGQGLEFLIYFQGNSAPDKSGLPSDRFSAERTGGSVSTLTIQRTQQEDSAVYLCASSPDSSTDTQYFGPGTRLTVL.

The DNA for the CDR3 is TGTGCCAGCAGCTCTGACAGCTCCACCGGGGAGCTGTTTTTT. Encoded protein: CASSSDSSTGELFF. The chain employs TRBV5-4 and TRBJ2-2; tentatively, D is TRBD1 (5 bases). Trimming removed 3 bases from V and 4 bases from J, with 10 bases in between. CDR1 is SGHNT, CDR2 YYREEE, per germline (reference sequence). The CDR3 has 14 amino acids.

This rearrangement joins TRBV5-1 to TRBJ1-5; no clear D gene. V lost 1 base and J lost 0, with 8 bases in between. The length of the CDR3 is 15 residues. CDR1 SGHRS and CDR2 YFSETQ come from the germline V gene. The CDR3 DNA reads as TGCGCCAGCAGCTTGACTGCGGGTAGCAATCAGCCCCAGCATTTT. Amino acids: CASSLTAGSNQPQHF.

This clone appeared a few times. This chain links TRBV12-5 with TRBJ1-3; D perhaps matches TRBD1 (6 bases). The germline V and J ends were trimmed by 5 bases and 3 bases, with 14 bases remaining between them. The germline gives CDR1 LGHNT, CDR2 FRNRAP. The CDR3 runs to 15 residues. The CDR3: CASGRGQTDGNTIYF. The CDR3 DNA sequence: TGTGCTAGTGGTCGCGGACAGACGGATGGAAACACCATATATTTT.

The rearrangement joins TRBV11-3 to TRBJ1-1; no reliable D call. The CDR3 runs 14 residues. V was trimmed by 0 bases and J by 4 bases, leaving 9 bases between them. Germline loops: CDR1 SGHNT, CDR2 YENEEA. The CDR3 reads CASSLENGRTEAFF. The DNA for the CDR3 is TGTGCCAGCAGCTTAGAGAACGGACGCACTGAAGCTTTCTTT. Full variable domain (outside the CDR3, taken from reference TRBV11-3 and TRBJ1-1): EAGVVQSPRYKIIEKKQPVAFWCNPISGHNTLYWYLQNLGQGPELLIRYENEEAVDDSQLPKDRFSAERLKGVDSTLKIQPAELGDSAVYLCASSLENGRTEAFFGQGTRLTVV.

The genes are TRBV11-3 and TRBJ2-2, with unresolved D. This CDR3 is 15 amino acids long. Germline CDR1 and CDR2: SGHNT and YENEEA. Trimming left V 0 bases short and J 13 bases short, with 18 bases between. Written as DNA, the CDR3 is TGTGCCAGCAGCTTAGATCATACCAGGTCGAGTGGGCTGTTTTTT. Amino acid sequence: CASSLDHTRSSGLFF.

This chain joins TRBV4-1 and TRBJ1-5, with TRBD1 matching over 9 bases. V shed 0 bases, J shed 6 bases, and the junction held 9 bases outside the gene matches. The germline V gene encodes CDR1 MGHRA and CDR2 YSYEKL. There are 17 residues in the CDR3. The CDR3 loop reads CASSQDFNRGPGQPQHF. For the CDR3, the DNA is TGCGCCAGCAGCCAAGACTTTAACAGGGGGCCGGGTCAGCCCCAGCATTTT.

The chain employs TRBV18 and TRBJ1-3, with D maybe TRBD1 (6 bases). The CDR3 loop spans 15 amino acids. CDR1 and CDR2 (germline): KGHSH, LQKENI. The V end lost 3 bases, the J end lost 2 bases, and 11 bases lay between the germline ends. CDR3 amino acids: CASSPGRGTGNTIYF. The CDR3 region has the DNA TGTGCCAGCTCACCCGGCAGGGGCACTGGAAACACCATATATTTT.

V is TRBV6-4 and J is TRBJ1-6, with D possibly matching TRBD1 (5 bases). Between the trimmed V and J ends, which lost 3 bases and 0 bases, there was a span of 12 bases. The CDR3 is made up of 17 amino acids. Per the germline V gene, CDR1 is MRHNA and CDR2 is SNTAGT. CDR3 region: CASSEVAGSSYNSPLHF. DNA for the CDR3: TGTGCCAGCAGTGAAGTGGCAGGGAGCTCCTATAATTCACCCCTCCACTTT.

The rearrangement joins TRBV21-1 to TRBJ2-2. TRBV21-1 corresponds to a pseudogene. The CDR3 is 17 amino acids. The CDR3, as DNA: TGTGCCAGCAGCAAATCCGCTGGGACGGACCCCACCGGGGAGCTGTTTTTT. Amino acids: CASSKSAGTDPTGELFF.

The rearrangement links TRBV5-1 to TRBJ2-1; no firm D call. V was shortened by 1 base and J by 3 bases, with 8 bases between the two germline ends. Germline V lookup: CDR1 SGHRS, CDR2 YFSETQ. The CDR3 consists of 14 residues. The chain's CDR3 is CASSLSTNYNEQFF. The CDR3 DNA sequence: TGCGCCAGCAGCTTGTCCACTAACTACAATGAGCAGTTCTTC.

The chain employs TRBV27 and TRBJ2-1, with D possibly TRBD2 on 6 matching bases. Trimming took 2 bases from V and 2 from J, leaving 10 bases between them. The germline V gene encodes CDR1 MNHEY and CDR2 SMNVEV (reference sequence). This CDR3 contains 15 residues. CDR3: CASSLIAATYNEQFF. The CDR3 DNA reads TGTGCCAGCAGTTTAATAGCGGCCACCTACAATGAGCAGTTCTTC.

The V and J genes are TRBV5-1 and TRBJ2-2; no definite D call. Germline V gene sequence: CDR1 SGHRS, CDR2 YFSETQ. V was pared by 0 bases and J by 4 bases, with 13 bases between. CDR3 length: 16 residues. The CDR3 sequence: CASSLARTSGTGELFF. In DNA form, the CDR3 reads TGCGCCAGCAGCTTGGCGAGGACGTCGGGCACCGGGGAGCTGTTTTTT.

CDR3 loop: CASSYGLAGTDTQYF. CDR3 nucleotides: TGTGCCAGCAGTTACGGGCTAGCGGGCACAGATACGCAGTATTTT. This chain uses TRBV6-5 with TRBJ2-3; 7 bases align to TRBD2. This CDR3 is 15 amino acids long. Germline V lookup: CDR1 MNHEY, CDR2 SVGAGI. Trimming took 2 bases from V and 1 from J; bases not matched to a gene: 3.

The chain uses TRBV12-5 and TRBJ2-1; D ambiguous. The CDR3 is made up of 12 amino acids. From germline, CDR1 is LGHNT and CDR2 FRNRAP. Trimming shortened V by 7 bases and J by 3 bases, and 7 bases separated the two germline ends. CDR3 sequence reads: CASEGFYNEQFF. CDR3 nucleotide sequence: TGTGCTAGTGAAGGGTTCTACAATGAGCAGTTCTTC. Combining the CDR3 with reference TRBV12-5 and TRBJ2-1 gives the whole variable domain DARVTQTPRHKVTEMGQEVTMRCQPILGHNTVFWYRQTMMQGLELLAYFRNRAPLDDSGMPKDRFSAEMPDATLATLKIQPSEPRDSAVYFCASEGFYNEQFFGPGTRLTVL.

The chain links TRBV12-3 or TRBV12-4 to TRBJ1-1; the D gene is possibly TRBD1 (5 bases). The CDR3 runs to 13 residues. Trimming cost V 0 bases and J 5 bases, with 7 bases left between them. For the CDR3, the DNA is TGTGCCAGCAGTTTAGCAGGGGATACTGAAGCTTTCTTT. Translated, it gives CASSLAGDTEAFF.

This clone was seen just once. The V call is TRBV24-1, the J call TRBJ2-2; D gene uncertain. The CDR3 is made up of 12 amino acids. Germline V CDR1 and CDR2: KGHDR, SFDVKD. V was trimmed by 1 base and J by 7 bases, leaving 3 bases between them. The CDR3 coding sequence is TGTGCCACCAGTGATTTCAACGGGGAGCTGTTTTTT. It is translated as CATSDFNGELFF.

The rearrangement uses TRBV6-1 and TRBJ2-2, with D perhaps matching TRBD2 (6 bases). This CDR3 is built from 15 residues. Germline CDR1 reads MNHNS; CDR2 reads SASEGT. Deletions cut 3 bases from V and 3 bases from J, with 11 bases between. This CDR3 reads CASSERDWYTGELFF. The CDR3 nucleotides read TGTGCCAGCAGTGAGCGGGACTGGTACACCGGGGAGCTGTTTTTT.

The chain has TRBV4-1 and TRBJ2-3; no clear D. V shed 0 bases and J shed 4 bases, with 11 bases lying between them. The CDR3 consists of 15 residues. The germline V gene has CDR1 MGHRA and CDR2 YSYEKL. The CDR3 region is CASSQEAVRADTQYF. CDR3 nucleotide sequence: TGCGCCAGCAGCCAAGAGGCTGTGCGTGCAGATACGCAGTATTTT.

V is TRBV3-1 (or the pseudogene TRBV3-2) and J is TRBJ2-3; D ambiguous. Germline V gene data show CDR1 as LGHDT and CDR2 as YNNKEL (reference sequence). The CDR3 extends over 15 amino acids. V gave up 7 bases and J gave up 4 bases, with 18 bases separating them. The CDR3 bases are TGTGCCAGCACCAAAGGGTTCGTCCAGGCAGATACGCAGTATTTT. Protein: CASTKGFVQADTQYF.

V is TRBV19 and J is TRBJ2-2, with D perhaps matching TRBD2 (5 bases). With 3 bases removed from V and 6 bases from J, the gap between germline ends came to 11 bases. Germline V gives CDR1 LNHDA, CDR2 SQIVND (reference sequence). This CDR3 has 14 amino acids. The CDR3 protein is CASSIGAAAGELFF. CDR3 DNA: TGTGCCAGTAGTATCGGAGCGGCGGCCGGGGAGCTGTTTTTT. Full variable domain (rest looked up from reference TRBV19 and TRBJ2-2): DGGITQSPKYLFRKEGQNVTLSCEQNLNHDAMYWYRQDPGQGLRLIYYSQIVNDFQKGDIAEGYSVSREKKESFPLTVTSAQKNPTAFYLCASSIGAAAGELFFGEGSRLTVL.